This TCR beta chain was recovered during a study of shared clonotypes between healthy human individuals. Study background: Per donor, CD8 memory used one plate, CD8 naive used two, CD4 memory used three and CD4 naive used three. The study's findings and limits: Clonotypes which were not shared had lower generation probabilities than clonotypes that all four donors shared.

The CDR3 loop spans 16 amino acids. Trimming cost V 5 bases and J 0 bases; bases outside gene matches: 6. Germline V gene lookup returns CDR1 SGHAT and CDR2 FQNNGV. About this clone itself: Its antigen is unidentified.

Produced via immunoSEQ multiplex PCR; TCRdb's table is partial and in-frame only. The repertoire holds around 2,000,000 clones, with 90% to 95% as singletons. Sequenced: naive CD4+ T cells sorted from blood. Subset reported: CD45RA+ positively selected. The chain carries TRBV11-2 and TRBJ2-1, with 8 bases fitting TRBD1. The TCR sequence derives from a man in his late teens or twenties in good health. CDR3 sequence reads: CASSPSGTGSYNEQFF. The CDR3 coding sequence is TGTGCCAGCAGCCCCTCCGGGACAGGCTCCTACAATGAGCAGTTCTTC.